This T cell receptor beta chain derives from a study of blood T cell repertoires in COVID-19 (dated by TCRdb to the early 2020s). Study-wide context: Collaborator samples came from the United States, Italy and Spain and covered acute and convalescent phases of COVID-19. The prospective study material was composed of cDNA or gDNA derived from T cells, B-cell-depleted T cells, or PBMCs. The dataset comprised deeply sampled blood TCRbeta repertoires from subjects exposed to, actively infected with, or recovered from COVID-19. The repertoires were made available in a free public database intended to serve as a resource for research on the immune response to SARS-CoV-2. The samples were drawn from two sources: the first 160 participants of the ongoing ImmuneRACE study, and approximately 1,300 subjects contributed by 6 global collaborators. Sample metadata almost always included a de-identified subject ID, COVID-19 status, age in years and sex. Where available, HLA class I and class II types were obtained from metadata supplied by the sample provider rather than from assay-based typing.

The immunoSEQ Assay, a bias-controlled multiplex PCR, was used to amplify TCRbeta CDR3 regions from genomic DNA. In the original analysis: Within the assay, amplification of reference gene primers was used to estimate how many nucleated cells each sample contained. To quantify the absolute abundance of each unique TCRbeta CDR3 rearrangement, sequence reads were collapsed and filtered. Productive Simpson clonality was computed per sample as the square root of Simpson's diversity index over productive rearrangements. This is the immuneACCESS table as TCRdb keeps it, with only in-frame sequences that have V and J called. A part of the clones is gone; compared with another copy, unresolved V genes explain less than half, and the rest is unexplained. D and trimming were read from the DNA, whereas the V and J calls and clone size are those reported in that table. Recorded for this sample are some 140,000 clones; roughly 80% of them occurred a single time. 25% to 30% of the sample is taken by the ten largest.

Notes on this clone: There is no known antigen for this receptor. Within one base of it there is no much larger clone, and no base qualities were kept.

The collaborating institutions used their own protocols to collect whole blood in K2EDTA tubes. Collaborator samples were shipped for TCRbeta analysis as frozen whole blood, isolated PBMCs, or DNA extracted from either sample type. Here is what the overall study found, with its caveats: The quantity of clinical and demographic metadata differed by source and by participant and was supplied without curation.

The CDR3 spans 16 residues, from the cysteine through the phenylalanine. Only the CDR3 DNA is retained, 48 bases long and in frame from the first base. V and J are truncated by 1 base and 0 bases respectively, leaving an intervening sequence of 10 bases. CDR1 and CDR2, per the germline V gene (reference sequence), are LNHNV and YYDKDF. Sequencing was done on a sample of peripheral blood. The source is a woman aged 55-70 years with acute or convalescent COVID-19. This chain joins TRBV15 to TRBJ1-3; no D segment can be confidently identified. At the DNA level, the sequence is TGTGCCACCAGCAGAGTAGGGAGATACTCTGGAAACACCATATATTTT. The translation is CATSRVGRYSGNTIYF.